This T cell receptor (beta chain) was retrieved from a study of CD8+CD57+ T cells in acquired aplastic anemia. Genomic DNA provided the template from which TCR beta VDJ and CDR3 profiles were obtained. In TCRdb, the reads were re-called with MiXCR into one record per CDR3 protein. The sample contains about 180,000 distinct CDR3 sequences, under 55% of which appear only once. The germline V gene has CDR1 SGHTA and CDR2 FQGNSA. V dropped 3 bases and J dropped 0; count of bases not matched to a gene: 2. The CDR3 length is 16 residues. This clonotype was detected ten times or more. Sequencing used sorted CD4+, CD8+, or CD8+CD57+ T cells (not recorded which) from PBMCs. The chain employs TRBV7-2 and TRBJ2-6; 7 nucleotides line up with TRBD2. The origin of this receptor is a human donor in good health. The CDR3: CASSFGGNSGANVLTF. CDR3 bases: TGTGCCAGCAGCTTCGGGGGGAACTCTGGGGCCAACGTCCTGACTTTC.